This TCR beta chain was identified during a study of technical replicates of blood from a few donors. Germline loops: CDR1 MGHRA, CDR2 YSYEKL. The CDR3 is 14 amino acids. The V end lost 1 base, the J end lost 5 bases, and 6 bases lay between the germline ends. Produced via immunoSEQ multiplex PCR; TCRdb's table is partial and in-frame only. This table has about 88,000 clones, approximately 94% appearing once. V usage is TRBV4-1 and J usage is TRBJ1-6; D not certain. The receptor's source is a human donor in good health. The source material was T cells isolated from PBMCs. CDR3 in amino acids: CASSQGQNNSPLHF. For the CDR3, the DNA is TGCGCCAGCAGCCAAGGTCAGAATAATTCACCCCTCCACTTT.